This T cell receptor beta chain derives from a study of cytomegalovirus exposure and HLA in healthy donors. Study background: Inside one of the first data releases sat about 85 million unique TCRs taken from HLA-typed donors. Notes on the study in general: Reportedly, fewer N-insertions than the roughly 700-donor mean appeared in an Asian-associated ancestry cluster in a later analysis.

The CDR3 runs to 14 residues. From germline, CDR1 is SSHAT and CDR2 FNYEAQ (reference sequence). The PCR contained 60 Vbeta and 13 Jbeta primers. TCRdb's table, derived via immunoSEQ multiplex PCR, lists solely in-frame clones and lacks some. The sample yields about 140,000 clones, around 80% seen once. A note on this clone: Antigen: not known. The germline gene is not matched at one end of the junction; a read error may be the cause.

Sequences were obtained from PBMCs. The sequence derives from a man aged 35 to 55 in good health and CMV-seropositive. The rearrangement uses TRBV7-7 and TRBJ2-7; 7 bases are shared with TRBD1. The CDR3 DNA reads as TGTGCTAGCAGCCTCCGACAGGGTCCCTACGAGCAGTACTTC. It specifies CASSLRQGPYEQYF. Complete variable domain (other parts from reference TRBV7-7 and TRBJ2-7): GAGVSQSPRYKVTKRGQDVTLRCDPISSHATLYWYQQALGQGPEFLTYFNYEAQPDKSGLPSDRFSAERPEGSISTLTIQRTEQRDSAMYRCASSLRQGPYEQYFGPGTRLTVT.